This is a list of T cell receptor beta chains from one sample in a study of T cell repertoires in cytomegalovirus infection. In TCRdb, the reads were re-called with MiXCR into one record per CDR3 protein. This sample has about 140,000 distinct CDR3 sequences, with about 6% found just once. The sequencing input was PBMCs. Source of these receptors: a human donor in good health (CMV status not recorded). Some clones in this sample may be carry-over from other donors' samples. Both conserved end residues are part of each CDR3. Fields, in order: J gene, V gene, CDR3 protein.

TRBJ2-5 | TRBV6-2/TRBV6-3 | CASRPGGRETQYF
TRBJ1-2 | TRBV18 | CASSEDGDANYGYTF
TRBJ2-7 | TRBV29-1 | CSVSGTGSYEQYF
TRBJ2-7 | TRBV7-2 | CASSSNGGARYEQYF
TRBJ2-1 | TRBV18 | CASSPNVGSSNEQFF
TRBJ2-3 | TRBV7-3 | CASSSPGTRQYF
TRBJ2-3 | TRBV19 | CASRGQSAQYF
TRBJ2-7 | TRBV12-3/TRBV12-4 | CASSLGTSSYEQYF
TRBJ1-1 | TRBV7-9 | CASSLARPRSEAFF
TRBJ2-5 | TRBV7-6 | CASSLAHRGGEQETQYF
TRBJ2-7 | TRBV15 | CATSRGDRDFEQYF
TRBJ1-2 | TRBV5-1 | CASRLGADYGYTF
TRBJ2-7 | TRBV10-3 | CATEERRAYEQYF
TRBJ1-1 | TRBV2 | CASSEAWQNTEAFF
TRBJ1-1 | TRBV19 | CASVPGQHMNTEAFF
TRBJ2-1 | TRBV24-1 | CATSDDTSYNEQFF
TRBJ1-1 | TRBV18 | CASSPSARGNTEAFF
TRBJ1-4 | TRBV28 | CASRSSRGARRTNEKLFF
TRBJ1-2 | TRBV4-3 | CASSQEVRNYGYTF
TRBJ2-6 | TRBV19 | CASSIGTGSGANVLTF
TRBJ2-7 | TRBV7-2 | CASSSQPTGGGYEQYF
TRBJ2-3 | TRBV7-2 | CASSLDSRALGRDTQYF
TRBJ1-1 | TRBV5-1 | CASRRTSPNTEAFF
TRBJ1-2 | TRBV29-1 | CSVDHPGGYGYTF
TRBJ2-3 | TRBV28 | CASSFVQGRTDTQYF
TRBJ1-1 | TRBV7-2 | CASSLLFGRAGLNTEAFF
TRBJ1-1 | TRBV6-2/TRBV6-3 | CASSYSRGGADTEAFF
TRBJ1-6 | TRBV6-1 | CASSEVDRSPLHF